This TCR beta chain was identified during a study of metastatic and nonmetastatic thyroid tumors (dated by TCRdb to 2019 to 2021). A note on the overall study: The researchers compared repertoires between peripheral blood samples and tumor or nodule tissue samples from patients with malignant or benign thyroid disease.

From the cysteine through the phenylalanine, the CDR3 covers 14 amino acids. Only the CDR3 DNA stays, 42 bases, in frame from base 1. Per the germline V gene, MNHNS is the CDR1 and SASEGT is the CDR2. This clone was seen repeatedly, ten times or more. No cognate antigen has been identified for it. A junction end diverges from the germline sequence, so it may reflect a read error. Preparation of the library involved PCR. The data were produced on an Illumina HiSeq 4000. High-throughput sequencing was used to profile the CDR3 region of the TCR beta-chain in every patient. Turning to the authors' computational methods: The researchers built a classifier to tell apart papillary thyroid cancer patients with distant metastasis, based on CDR3 differences among clinicopathological groups. Repertoire diversity was assessed with the Shannon index, and tumor-blood repertoire similarity with the Morisita-Horn index. In-frame beta chains were kept once TCRdb had trimmed the public reads at Q25 with fastp and called clones with MiXCR. V and J calls and clone size were set by TCRdb, not the authors. The sample yields around 20,000 clones; roughly a sixth were counted once. Roughly 40% of the sample is taken by the ten largest.

What the authors observed across the whole study: TCR beta diversity was reported as significantly higher in malignant tumors than in benign nodules, in both blood and tumor samples.

No treatment had been received by any patient before thyroid surgery. Using T-cell receptor beta sequencing, the researchers looked back retrospectively at clinical samples from patients, gathered between about 2012 and 2019. Here the chain combines TRBV6-1 and TRBJ2-2, with 9 middle bases fitting TRBD1. The sequencing sample was made of blood. This sequence was found in a female donor with papillary thyroid cancer or a benign thyroid nodule (not recorded which). Some clones in this sample may be carry-over from other donors' samples. The nucleotide sequence is given as TGTGCCGGGCGGACAGGGGCGAACACCAGGGAGCTGTTTTTT. Its amino acids are CAGRTGANTRELFF.